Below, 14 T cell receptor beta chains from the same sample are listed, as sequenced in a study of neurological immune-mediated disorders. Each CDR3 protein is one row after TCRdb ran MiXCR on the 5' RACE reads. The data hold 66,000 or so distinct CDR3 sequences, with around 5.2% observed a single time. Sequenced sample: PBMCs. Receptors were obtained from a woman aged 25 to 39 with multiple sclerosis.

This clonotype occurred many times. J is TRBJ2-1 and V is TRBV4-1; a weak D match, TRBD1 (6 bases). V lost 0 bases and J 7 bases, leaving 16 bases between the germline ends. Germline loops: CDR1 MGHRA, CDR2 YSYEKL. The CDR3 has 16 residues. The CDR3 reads CASSQDLMGTRNEQFF. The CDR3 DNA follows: TGCGCCAGCAGCCAAGACCTCATGGGGACAAGGAATGAGCAGTTCTTC.

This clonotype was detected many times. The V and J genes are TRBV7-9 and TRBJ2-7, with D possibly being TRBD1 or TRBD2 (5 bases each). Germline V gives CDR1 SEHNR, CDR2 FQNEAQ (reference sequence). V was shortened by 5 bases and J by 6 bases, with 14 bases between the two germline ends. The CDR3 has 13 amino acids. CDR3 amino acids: CASSRGWGGEQYF. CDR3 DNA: TGTGCCAGCAGCCGGGGTTGGGGCGGCGAGCAGTACTTC.

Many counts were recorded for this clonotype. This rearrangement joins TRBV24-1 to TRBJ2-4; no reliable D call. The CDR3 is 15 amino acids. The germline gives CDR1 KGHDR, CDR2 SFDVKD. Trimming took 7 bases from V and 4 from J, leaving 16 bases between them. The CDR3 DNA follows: TGTGCCACCAGGCCCTCTGGGCACCAAAAAAACATTCAGTACTTC. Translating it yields CATRPSGHQKNIQYF.

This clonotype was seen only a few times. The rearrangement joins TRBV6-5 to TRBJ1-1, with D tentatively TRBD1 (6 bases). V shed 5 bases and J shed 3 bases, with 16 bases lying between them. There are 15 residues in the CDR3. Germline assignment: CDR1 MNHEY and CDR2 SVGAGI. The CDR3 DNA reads TGTGCCAGCAGTCCCCGGTCAGGGGCAGACACTGAAGCTTTCTTT. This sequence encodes CASSPRSGADTEAFF.

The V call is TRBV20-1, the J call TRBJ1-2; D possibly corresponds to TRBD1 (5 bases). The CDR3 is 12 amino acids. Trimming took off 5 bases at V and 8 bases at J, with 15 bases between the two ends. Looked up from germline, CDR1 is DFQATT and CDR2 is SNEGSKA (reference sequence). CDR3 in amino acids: CSAPSGQIGYTF. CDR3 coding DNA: TGCAGTGCTCCCTCGGGGCAGATCGGCTACACCTTC.

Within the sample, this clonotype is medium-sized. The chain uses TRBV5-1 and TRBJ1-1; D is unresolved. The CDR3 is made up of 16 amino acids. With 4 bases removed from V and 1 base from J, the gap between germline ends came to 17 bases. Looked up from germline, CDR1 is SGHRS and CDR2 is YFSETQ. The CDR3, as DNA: TGCGCCAGCAGCCTCCAAAATAGGGCACAGAACACTGAAGCTTTCTTT. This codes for CASSLQNRAQNTEAFF.

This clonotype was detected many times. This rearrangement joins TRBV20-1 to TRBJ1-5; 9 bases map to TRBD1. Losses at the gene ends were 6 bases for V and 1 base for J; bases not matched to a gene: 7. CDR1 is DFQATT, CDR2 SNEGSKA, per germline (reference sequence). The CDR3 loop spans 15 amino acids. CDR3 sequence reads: CSAFPGQGSNQPQHF. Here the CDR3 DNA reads TGCAGTGCCTTCCCGGGACAGGGAAGCAATCAGCCCCAGCATTTT.

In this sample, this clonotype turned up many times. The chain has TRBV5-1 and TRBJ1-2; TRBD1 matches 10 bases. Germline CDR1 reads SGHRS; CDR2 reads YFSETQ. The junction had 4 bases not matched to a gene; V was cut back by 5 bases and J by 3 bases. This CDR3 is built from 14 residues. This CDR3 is CASSAGQGYYGYTF. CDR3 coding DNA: TGCGCCAGCAGTGCGGGACAGGGGTACTATGGCTACACCTTC. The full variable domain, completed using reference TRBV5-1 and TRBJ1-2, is KAGVTQTPRYLIKTRGQQVTLSCSPISGHRSVSWYQQTPGQGLQFLFEYFSETQRNKGNFPGRFSGRQFSNSRSEMNVSTLELGDSALYLCASSAGQGYYGYTFGSGTRLTVV.

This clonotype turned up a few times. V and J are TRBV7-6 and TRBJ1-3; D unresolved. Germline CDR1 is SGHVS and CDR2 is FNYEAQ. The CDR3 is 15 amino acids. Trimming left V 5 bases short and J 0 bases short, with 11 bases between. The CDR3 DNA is TGTGCCAGCAGCGGCAACACCGTCTCTGGAAACACCATATATTTT. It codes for CASSGNTVSGNTIYF.

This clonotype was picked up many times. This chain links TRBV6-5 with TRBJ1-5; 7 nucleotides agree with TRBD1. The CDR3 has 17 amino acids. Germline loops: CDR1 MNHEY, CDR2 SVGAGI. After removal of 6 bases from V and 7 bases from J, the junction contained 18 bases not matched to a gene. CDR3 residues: CASSLRGSISRAQPQHF. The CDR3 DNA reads TGTGCCAGCAGCCTCAGGGGGTCGATTAGCCGTGCCCAGCCCCAGCATTTT.

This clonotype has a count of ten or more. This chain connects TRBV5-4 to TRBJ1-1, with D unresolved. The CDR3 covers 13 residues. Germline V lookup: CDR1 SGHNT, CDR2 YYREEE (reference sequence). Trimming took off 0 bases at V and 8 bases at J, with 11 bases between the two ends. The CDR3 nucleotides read TGTGCCAGCAGCTTGGCGCAGGAGAAGGAAGCTTTCTTT. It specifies CASSLAQEKEAFF.

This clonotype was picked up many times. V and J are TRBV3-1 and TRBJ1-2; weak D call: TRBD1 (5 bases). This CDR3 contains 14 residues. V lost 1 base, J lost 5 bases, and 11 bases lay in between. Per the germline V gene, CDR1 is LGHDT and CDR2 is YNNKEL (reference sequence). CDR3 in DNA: TGTGCCAGCAGCCAAGTGAGGGACCTTTATGGCTACACCTTC. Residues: CASSQVRDLYGYTF.

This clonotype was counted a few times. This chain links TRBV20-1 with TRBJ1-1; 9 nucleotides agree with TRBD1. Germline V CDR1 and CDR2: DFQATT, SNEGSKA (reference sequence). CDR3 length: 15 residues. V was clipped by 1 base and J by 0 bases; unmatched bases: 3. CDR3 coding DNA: TGCAGTGCTAGAGGACAGGGGGGATTGAACACTGAAGCTTTCTTT. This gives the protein CSARGQGGLNTEAFF.

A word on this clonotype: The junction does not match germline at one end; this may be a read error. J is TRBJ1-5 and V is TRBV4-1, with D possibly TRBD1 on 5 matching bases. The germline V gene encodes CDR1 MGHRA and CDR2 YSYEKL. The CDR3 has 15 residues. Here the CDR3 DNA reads TGCGCCAGCAGCCAAGTTCGAACAGGAAATCAGCCCCAGAATTTT. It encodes CASSQVRTGNQPQNF.